A selection of T cell receptor beta chains follows, all from one sample in a study of regulatory T cells in long-lasting Graves disease. MiXCR, applied by TCRdb to the multiplex PCR reads, yields one record per CDR3 protein. Of roughly 610,000 distinct CDR3 sequences listed, less than 20% are singletons. This same sample was also taken into another study, of T cells in Graves' hyperthyroidism and ophthalmopathy.

The sample was peripheral blood mononuclear cells (PBMCs), taken at new diagnosis, from a patient treated with antithyroid drugs. Receptors originate from a woman aged 30 to 39 with Graves disease. Both conserved end residues are part of each CDR3. D genes are given only for firm matches. A row's size may be missing; if present it is once, few, many or a size class.

j_gene: TRBJ2-7; abundance: many; d_gene: NA; v_gene: TRBV9; CDR3nt: TGTGCCAGCAGCGTAGAGGCGGGGGCGGGGGAGCAGTACTTC; CDR3aa: CASSVEAGAGEQYF
j_gene: TRBJ1-5; abundance: many; d_gene: TRBD1; v_gene: TRBV5-1; CDR3nt: TGCGCCAGCAGCTTCGGGACAGGGAGTCAGCCCCAGCATTTT; CDR3aa: CASSFGTGSQPQHF
j_gene: TRBJ1-5; abundance: NA; d_gene: NA; v_gene: TRBV4-1; CDR3nt: TGCGCCAGCAGCCAGGGGGATTCACGGAGTAATCAGCCCCAGCATTTT; CDR3aa: CASSQGDSRSNQPQHF
j_gene: TRBJ2-1; abundance: many; d_gene: NA; v_gene: TRBV28; CDR3nt: TGTGCCAGCTTCGGTGGGGTAGACAATGAGCAGTTCTTC; CDR3aa: CASFGGVDNEQFF
j_gene: TRBJ2-7; abundance: many; d_gene: TRBD2; v_gene: TRBV7-2; CDR3nt: TGTGCCAGCAGCTCCGAAATCGCCGGGACTAGCGGGATCTCCTACGAGCAGTACTTC; CDR3aa: CASSSEIAGTSGISYEQYF
j_gene: TRBJ2-1; abundance: NA; d_gene: NA; v_gene: TRBV7-2; CDR3nt: TGTGCCAGCATCGACGTCCCGGGTCGTCTTGCCTACAATGAGCAGTTCTTC; CDR3aa: CASIDVPGRLAYNEQFF
j_gene: TRBJ1-4; abundance: many; d_gene: NA; v_gene: TRBV12-3/TRBV12-4; CDR3nt: TGTGCCAGCACCTCCGGGGTTGAAAAACTGTTTTTT; CDR3aa: CASTSGVEKLFF
j_gene: TRBJ1-1; abundance: NA; d_gene: NA; v_gene: TRBV5-1; CDR3nt: TGCGCCAGCAGCTTGCACACTGGGGCCATGAACACTGAAGCTTTCTTT; CDR3aa: CASSLHTGAMNTEAFF
j_gene: TRBJ2-2; abundance: many; d_gene: NA; v_gene: TRBV27; CDR3nt: TGTGCCAGCAGTTTACTCGGGAACACCGGGGAGCTGTTTTTT; CDR3aa: CASSLLGNTGELFF
j_gene: TRBJ1-6; abundance: NA; d_gene: NA; v_gene: TRBV3-1; CDR3nt: TGTGCCAGCAGACCGGCCCTCCACGGTGGTTCACCCCTCCACTTT; CDR3aa: CASRPALHGGSPLHF
j_gene: TRBJ2-3; abundance: many; d_gene: NA; v_gene: TRBV7-2; CDR3nt: TGTGCCAGCTCCCCAGGAGGGGGGAGCGATACGCAGTATTTT; CDR3aa: CASSPGGGSDTQYF
j_gene: TRBJ2-3; abundance: NA; d_gene: NA; v_gene: TRBV7-9; CDR3nt: TGTGCCAGCAGCTTAGCTCGTTTCACAGATACGCAGTATTTT; CDR3aa: CASSLARFTDTQYF
j_gene: TRBJ1-2; abundance: many; d_gene: TRBD1; v_gene: TRBV27; CDR3nt: TGTGCCAGCAGGGTAAACCGGGACAGCGTCTATGGCTACACCTTC; CDR3aa: CASRVNRDSVYGYTF
j_gene: TRBJ1-2; abundance: many; d_gene: NA; v_gene: TRBV14; CDR3nt: TGTGCCAGCAGCCAAGATCGGGGGTCACGCTATGGCTACACCTTC; CDR3aa: CASSQDRGSRYGYTF
j_gene: TRBJ1-5; abundance: many; d_gene: NA; v_gene: TRBV30; CDR3nt: TGTGCCTGGAGTAGGCAGTCTGAGCAGCCCCAGCATTTT; CDR3aa: CAWSRQSEQPQHF
j_gene: TRBJ2-1; abundance: NA; d_gene: NA; v_gene: TRBV25-1; CDR3nt: TGTGCCAGCCTAGGGCACAATGAGCAGTTCTTC; CDR3aa: CASLGHNEQFF
j_gene: TRBJ2-2; abundance: NA; d_gene: NA; v_gene: TRBV16; CDR3nt: TGTGCCAGCAGCCAATCGGGCGGTCTGAACACCGGGGAGCTGTTTTTT; CDR3aa: CASSQSGGLNTGELFF
j_gene: TRBJ2-7; abundance: NA; d_gene: NA; v_gene: TRBV5-4; CDR3nt: TGTGCCAGCAGCCGCCTGTCTCTAAAGGGCCACGAGCAGTACTTC; CDR3aa: CASSRLSLKGHEQYF
j_gene: TRBJ1-4; abundance: few; d_gene: NA; v_gene: TRBV7-3; CDR3nt: TGTGCCAGCAGCCAAGATCCCACAGGGAGCAGTAATGAAAAACTGTTTTTT; CDR3aa: CASSQDPTGSSNEKLFF
j_gene: TRBJ2-3; abundance: many; d_gene: NA; v_gene: TRBV7-2; CDR3nt: TGTGCCAGCAGCTTTACGACCACCACAGATACGCAGTATTTT; CDR3aa: CASSFTTTTDTQYF
j_gene: TRBJ2-1; abundance: NA; d_gene: NA; v_gene: TRBV18; CDR3nt: TGTGCCAGCTCTTCAGGTACGGATGAGCAGTTCTTC; CDR3aa: CASSSGTDEQFF
j_gene: TRBJ2-1; abundance: NA; d_gene: NA; v_gene: TRBV20-1; CDR3nt: TGCAGTGCTGAAGGGGCCACCAGGGTGGTGGCCTACAATGAGCAGTTCTTC; CDR3aa: CSAEGATRVVAYNEQFF
j_gene: TRBJ1-5; abundance: NA; d_gene: TRBD1; v_gene: TRBV4-1; CDR3nt: TGCGCCAGCAGCCCGACAGCCGGGGACAGGGTTTTGAGCAATCAGCCCCAGCATTTT; CDR3aa: CASSPTAGDRVLSNQPQHF
j_gene: TRBJ1-5; abundance: NA; d_gene: NA; v_gene: TRBV27; CDR3nt: TGTGCCAGCAGTTTTTGGGGGAATAGCAATCAGCCCCAGCATTTT; CDR3aa: CASSFWGNSNQPQHF
j_gene: TRBJ1-2; abundance: NA; d_gene: TRBD1; v_gene: TRBV3-1; CDR3nt: TGTGCCAGCAGCCACGTCCGGGACAGGGTTATTGGCTACACCTTC; CDR3aa: CASSHVRDRVIGYTF
j_gene: TRBJ1-5; abundance: many; d_gene: NA; v_gene: TRBV6-1; CDR3nt: TGTGCCAGCAGTGGTACCTTGGTGGAAGGACAGATCTTGCATCAGCCCCAGCATTTT; CDR3aa: CASSGTLVEGQILHQPQHF
j_gene: TRBJ2-1; abundance: many; d_gene: NA; v_gene: TRBV28; CDR3nt: TGTGCCAGCAGCCTAGGAGCCGGGAGTTTTTCCTACAATGAGCAGTTCTTC; CDR3aa: CASSLGAGSFSYNEQFF
j_gene: TRBJ2-7; abundance: many; d_gene: NA; v_gene: TRBV2; CDR3nt: TGTGCCAGCAGTCCTATCTACGAGCAGTACTTC; CDR3aa: CASSPIYEQYF
j_gene: TRBJ2-7; abundance: many; d_gene: TRBD2; v_gene: TRBV20-1; CDR3nt: TGCAGTGCTCACCCTCCGACTAGCGGGAGCTACGAGCAGTACTTC; CDR3aa: CSAHPPTSGSYEQYF
j_gene: TRBJ2-3; abundance: NA; d_gene: TRBD2; v_gene: TRBV28; CDR3nt: TGTGCCAGCAGCCCCGCTAGCGGACGCACAGATACGCAGTATTTT; CDR3aa: CASSPASGRTDTQYF
j_gene: TRBJ2-2; abundance: few; d_gene: NA; v_gene: TRBV29-1; CDR3nt: TGCAGCGTTGTTTCGGCGGCGTCGAACACCGGGGAGCTGTTTTTT; CDR3aa: CSVVSAASNTGELFF
j_gene: TRBJ2-7; abundance: few; d_gene: NA; v_gene: TRBV7-9; CDR3nt: TGTGCCAGCAGCTTAGGGGCCCAGGGCTACGAGCAGTACTTC; CDR3aa: CASSLGAQGYEQYF
j_gene: TRBJ2-1; abundance: many; d_gene: NA; v_gene: TRBV20-1; CDR3nt: TGCAGTGCTAGATCGCCCACGTCAAACAATGAGCAGTTCTTC; CDR3aa: CSARSPTSNNEQFF
j_gene: TRBJ1-4; abundance: many; d_gene: TRBD1; v_gene: TRBV2; CDR3nt: TGTGCCAGCAGCGGACAGGGTGAAAAACTGTTTTTT; CDR3aa: CASSGQGEKLFF
j_gene: TRBJ1-3; abundance: NA; d_gene: NA; v_gene: TRBV6-2/TRBV6-3; CDR3nt: TGTGCCAGCAGTTTCCGCGGAGGGAGGCGGACCTCTGGAAACACCATATATTTT; CDR3aa: CASSFRGGRRTSGNTIYF
j_gene: TRBJ1-5; abundance: many; d_gene: NA; v_gene: TRBV28; CDR3nt: TGTGCCAGCACTCCACGGGGAAATCAGCCCCAGCATTTT; CDR3aa: CASTPRGNQPQHF